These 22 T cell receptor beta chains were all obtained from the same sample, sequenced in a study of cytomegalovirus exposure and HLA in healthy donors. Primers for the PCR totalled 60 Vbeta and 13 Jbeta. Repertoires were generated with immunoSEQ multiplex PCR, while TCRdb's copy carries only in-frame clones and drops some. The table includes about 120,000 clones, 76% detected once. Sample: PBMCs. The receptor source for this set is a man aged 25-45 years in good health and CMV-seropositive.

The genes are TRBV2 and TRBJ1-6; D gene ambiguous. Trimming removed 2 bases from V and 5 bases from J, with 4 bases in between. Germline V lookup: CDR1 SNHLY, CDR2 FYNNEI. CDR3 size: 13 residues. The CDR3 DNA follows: TGTGCCAGCAGTGAACAGGATAATTCACCCCTCCACTTT. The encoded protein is CASSEQDNSPLHF.

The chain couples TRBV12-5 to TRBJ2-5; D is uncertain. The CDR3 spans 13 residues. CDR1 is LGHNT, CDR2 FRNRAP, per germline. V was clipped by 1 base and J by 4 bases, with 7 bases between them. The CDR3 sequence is CASGLEPGETQYF. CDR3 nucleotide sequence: TGTGCTAGTGGTTTGGAACCAGGAGAGACCCAGTACTTC.

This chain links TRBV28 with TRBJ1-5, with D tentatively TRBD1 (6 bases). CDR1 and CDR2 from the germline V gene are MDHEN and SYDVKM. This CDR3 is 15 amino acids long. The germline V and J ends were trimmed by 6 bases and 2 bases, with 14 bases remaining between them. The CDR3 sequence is CASSSFGGGNQPQHF. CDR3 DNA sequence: TGTGCCAGCAGCTCTTTTGGGGGCGGCAATCAGCCCCAGCATTTT.

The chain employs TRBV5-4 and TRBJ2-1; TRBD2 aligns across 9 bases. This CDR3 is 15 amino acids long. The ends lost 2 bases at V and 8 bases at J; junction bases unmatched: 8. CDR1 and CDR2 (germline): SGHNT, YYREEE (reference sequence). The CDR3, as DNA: TGTGCCAGCAGCTTCGGCGGGGGGGCCTCAGATGAGCAGTTCTTC. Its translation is CASSFGGGASDEQFF.

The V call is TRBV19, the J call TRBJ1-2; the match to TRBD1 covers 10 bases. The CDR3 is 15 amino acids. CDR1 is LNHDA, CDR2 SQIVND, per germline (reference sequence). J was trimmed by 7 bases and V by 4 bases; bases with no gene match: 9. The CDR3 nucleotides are TGTGCCAGTAGTACTTCCGGGACAGGGGTTGCTGGCTACACCTTC. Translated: CASSTSGTGVAGYTF.

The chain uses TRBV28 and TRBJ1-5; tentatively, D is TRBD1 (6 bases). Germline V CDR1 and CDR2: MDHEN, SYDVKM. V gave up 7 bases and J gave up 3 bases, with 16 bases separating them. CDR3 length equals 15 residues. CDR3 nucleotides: TGTGCCAGCACCCAATGGGCAGGGGACAATCAGCCCCAGCATTTT. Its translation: CASTQWAGDNQPQHF.

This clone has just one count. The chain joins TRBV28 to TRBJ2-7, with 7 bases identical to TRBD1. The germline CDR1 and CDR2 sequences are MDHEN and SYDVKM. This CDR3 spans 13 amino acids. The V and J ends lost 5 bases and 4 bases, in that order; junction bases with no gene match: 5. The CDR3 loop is CASSPGTVYEQYF. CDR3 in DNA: TGTGCCAGCAGTCCCGGGACAGTTTACGAGCAGTACTTC.

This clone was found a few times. The DNA for the CDR3 is TGTGCCAGCAGTTACATGGGACAGGGAAATGAAGCTTTCTTT. It codes for CASSYMGQGNEAFF. The chain has TRBV6-5 and TRBJ1-1, with 9 nucleotides matching TRBD1. Germline V gene lookup returns CDR1 MNHEY and CDR2 SVGAGI. V trimming: 2 bases; J trimming: 7 bases; junction bases outside the gene matches: 5. The CDR3 runs to 14 residues.

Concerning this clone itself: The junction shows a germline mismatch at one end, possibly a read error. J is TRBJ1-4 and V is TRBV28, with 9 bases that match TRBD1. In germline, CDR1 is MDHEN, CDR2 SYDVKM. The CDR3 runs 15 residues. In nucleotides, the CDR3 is TGTACCAGCAGCCGGACAGGGGCCACTAATGAAAAACTGTTTTTT. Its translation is CTSSRTGATNEKLFF. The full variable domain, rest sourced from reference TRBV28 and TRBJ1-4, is DVKVTQSSRYLVKRTGEKVFLECVQDMDHENMFWYRQDPGLGLRLIYFSYDVKMKEKGDIPEGYSVSREKKERFSLILESASTNQTSMYLCTSSRTGATNEKLFFGSGTQLSVL.

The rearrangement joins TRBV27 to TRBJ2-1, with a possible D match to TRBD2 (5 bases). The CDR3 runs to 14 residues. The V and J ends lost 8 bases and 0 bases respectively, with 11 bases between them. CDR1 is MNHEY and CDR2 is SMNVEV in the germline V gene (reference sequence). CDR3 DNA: TGTGCCAGCGCTAGCATGAGCTCCTACAATGAGCAGTTCTTC. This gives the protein CASASMSSYNEQFF.

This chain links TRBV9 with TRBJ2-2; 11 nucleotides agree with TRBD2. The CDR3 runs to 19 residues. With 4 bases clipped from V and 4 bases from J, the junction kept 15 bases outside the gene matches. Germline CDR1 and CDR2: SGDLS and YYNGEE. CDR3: CASSTPRSGGAGVTGELFF. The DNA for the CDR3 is TGTGCCAGCAGCACCCCCCGTAGCGGGGGGGCCGGAGTCACCGGGGAGCTGTTTTTT. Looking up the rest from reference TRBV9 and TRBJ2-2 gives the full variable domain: DSGVTQTPKHLITATGQRVTLRCSPRSGDLSVYWYQQSLDQGLQFLIQYYNGEERAKGNILERFSAQQFPDLHSELNLSSLELGDSALYFCASSTPRSGGAGVTGELFFGEGSRLTVL.

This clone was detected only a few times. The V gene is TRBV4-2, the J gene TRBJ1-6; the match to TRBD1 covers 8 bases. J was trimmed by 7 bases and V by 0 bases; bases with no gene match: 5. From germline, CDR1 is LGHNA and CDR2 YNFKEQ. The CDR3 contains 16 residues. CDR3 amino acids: CASSQEGTGGNSPLHF. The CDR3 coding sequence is TGTGCCAGCAGCCAAGAGGGAACAGGGGGAAATTCACCCCTCCACTTT.

The CDR3 DNA follows: TGTGCCAGCAGCTTAGCTTGGGGGGGGTACAATGAGCAGTTCTTC. Translating it yields CASSLAWGGYNEQFF. V usage is TRBV7-2 and J usage is TRBJ2-1, with 7 positions matching TRBD2. There are 15 residues in the CDR3. V was clipped by 0 bases and J by 4 bases; unmatched bases: 3. Germline loops: CDR1 SGHTA, CDR2 FQGNSA.

The CDR3, as DNA: TGTGCCAGCAGCTTGGCAGGGGTAGAAAAACTGTTTTTT. It codes for CASSLAGVEKLFF. The chain couples TRBV5-8 to TRBJ1-4; perhaps TRBD1 as D (6 bases). CDR3 size: 13 residues. Germline assignment: CDR1 SGHTS and CDR2 YDEGEE. Trimming shortened V by 0 bases and J by 8 bases, and 8 bases separated the two germline ends.

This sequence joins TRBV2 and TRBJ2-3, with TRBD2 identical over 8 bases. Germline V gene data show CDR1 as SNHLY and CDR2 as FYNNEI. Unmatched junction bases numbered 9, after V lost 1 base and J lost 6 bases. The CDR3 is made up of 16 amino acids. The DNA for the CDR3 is TGTGCCAGCAGTGAAGGTCGTAGCGGGGTCCGGGATACGCAGTATTTT. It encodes CASSEGRSGVRDTQYF. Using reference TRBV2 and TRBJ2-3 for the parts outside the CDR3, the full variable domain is EPEVTQTPSHQVTQMGQEVILRCVPISNHLYFYWYRQILGQKVEFLVSFYNNEISEKSEIFDDQFSVERPDGSNFTLKIRSTKLEDSAMYFCASSEGRSGVRDTQYFGPGTRLTVL.

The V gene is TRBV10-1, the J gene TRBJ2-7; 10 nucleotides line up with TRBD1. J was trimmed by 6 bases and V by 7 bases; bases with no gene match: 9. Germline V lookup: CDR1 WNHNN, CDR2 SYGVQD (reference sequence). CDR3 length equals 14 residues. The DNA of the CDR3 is TGCGCCAGCACCAGACAGGGGGCGATGGTCGAGCAGTACTTC. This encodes CASTRQGAMVEQYF.

CDR3 amino acids: CASSLMSVEGVAFF. The CDR3 nucleotides read TGTGCCAGCAGCCTTATGTCGGTTGAGGGCGTAGCTTTCTTT. This chain joins TRBV5-6 and TRBJ1-1; D gene ambiguous. Trimming took off 4 bases at V and 10 bases at J, with 20 bases between the two ends. This CDR3 has 14 residues. The germline gives CDR1 SGHDT, CDR2 YYEEEE.

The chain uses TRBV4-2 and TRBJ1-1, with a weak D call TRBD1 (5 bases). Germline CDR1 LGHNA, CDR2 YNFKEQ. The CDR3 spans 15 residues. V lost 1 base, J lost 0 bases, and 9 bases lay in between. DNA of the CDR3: TGTGCCAGCAGCCAAGCCCAGGGTCTGAACACTGAAGCTTTCTTT. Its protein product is CASSQAQGLNTEAFF.

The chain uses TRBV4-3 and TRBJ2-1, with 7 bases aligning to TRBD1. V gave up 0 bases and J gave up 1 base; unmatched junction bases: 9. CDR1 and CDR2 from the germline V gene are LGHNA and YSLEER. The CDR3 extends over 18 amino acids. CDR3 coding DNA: TGCGCCAGCAGCCAAGAATCACAGGGGTATTGGTCCTACAATGAGCAGTTCTTC. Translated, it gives CASSQESQGYWSYNEQFF.

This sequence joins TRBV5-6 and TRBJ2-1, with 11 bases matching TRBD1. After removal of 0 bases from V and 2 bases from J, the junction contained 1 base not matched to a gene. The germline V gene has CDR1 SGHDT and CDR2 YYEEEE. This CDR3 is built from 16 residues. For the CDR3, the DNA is TGTGCCAGCAGCTTGGGGGGACAGGGGGCCTACAATGAGCAGTTCTTC. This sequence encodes CASSLGGQGAYNEQFF.

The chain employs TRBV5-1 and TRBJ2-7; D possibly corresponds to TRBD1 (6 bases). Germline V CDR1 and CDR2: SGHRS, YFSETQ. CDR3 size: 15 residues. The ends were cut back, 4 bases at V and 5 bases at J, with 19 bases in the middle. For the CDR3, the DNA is TGCGCCAGCAGCATACCTTACAGGGAAACCCACGAGCAGTACTTC. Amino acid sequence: CASSIPYRETHEQYF.

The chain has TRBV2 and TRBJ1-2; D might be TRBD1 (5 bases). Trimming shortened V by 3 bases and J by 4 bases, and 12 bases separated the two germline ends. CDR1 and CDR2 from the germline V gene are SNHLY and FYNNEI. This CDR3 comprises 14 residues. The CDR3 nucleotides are TGTGCCAGCAGTGATGGAGGGGTCCGCTATGGCTACACCTTC. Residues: CASSDGGVRYGYTF.